These T cell receptor beta chains were read from a single sample in a study of tissue T cells after allogeneic stem cell transplantation. Sequenced by immunoSEQ multiplex PCR; TCRdb stores in-frame clones only, minus some. The table records about 6,300 clones, around 70% of them present only once. Material: tissue from the stomach, obtained at autopsy. The receptors here all came from a woman aged 18-50 years with breast cancer. Each CDR3 is given with its conserved first and last residue. A D gene is named only where the DNA matches it firmly. Rows may omit the clone size; those that give it use once, few, many or a size class.

d_call: -
clone_size: -
j_call: TRBJ2-7
v_call: TRBV18
cdr3_aa: CASSPPGGPRYEQYF
cdr3_nt: TGTGCCAGCTCACCTCCCGGAGGGCCTAGGTACGAGCAGTACTTC

d_call: -
clone_size: -
j_call: TRBJ1-2
v_call: TRBV9
cdr3_aa: CASSVPPDYGYTF
cdr3_nt: TGTGCCAGCAGCGTTCCGCCCGACTATGGCTACACCTTC

d_call: -
clone_size: -
j_call: TRBJ1-1
v_call: TRBV7-2
cdr3_aa: CASSLGQSERAFF
cdr3_nt: TGTGCCAGCAGCCTCGGACAGTCTGAAAGGGCTTTCTTT

d_call: TRBD1
clone_size: medium-sized
j_call: TRBJ2-1
v_call: TRBV6-2/TRBV6-3
cdr3_aa: CASSYEAGGYNEQFF
cdr3_nt: TGTGCCAGCAGTTACGAGGCAGGGGGCTACAATGAGCAGTTCTTC

d_call: -
clone_size: -
j_call: TRBJ1-2
v_call: TRBV18
cdr3_aa: CASSPGQRNYGYTF
cdr3_nt: TGTGCCAGCTCACCGGGGCAACGAAACTATGGCTACACCTTC

d_call: -
clone_size: -
j_call: TRBJ2-7
v_call: TRBV28
cdr3_aa: CASSHQTGESNEQYF
cdr3_nt: TGTGCCAGCAGCCACCAGACAGGAGAGAGCAACGAGCAGTACTTC

d_call: -
clone_size: -
j_call: TRBJ2-7
v_call: TRBV5-6
cdr3_aa: CASSFSSYEQYF
cdr3_nt: TGTGCCAGCAGCTTTTCCTCCTACGAGCAGTACTTC

d_call: TRBD2
clone_size: -
j_call: TRBJ2-4
v_call: TRBV7-2
cdr3_aa: CASSQGLAGVNIQYF
cdr3_nt: TGTGCCAGCAGCCAGGGACTAGCGGGAGTAAACATTCAGTACTTC

d_call: TRBD2
clone_size: -
j_call: TRBJ2-3
v_call: TRBV10-2
cdr3_aa: CASSGPSGSTDTQYF
cdr3_nt: TGCGCCAGCAGTGGGCCTAGCGGAAGCACAGATACGCAGTATTTT

d_call: TRBD2
clone_size: -
j_call: TRBJ2-7
v_call: TRBV25-1
cdr3_aa: CASSENSGGPYEQYF
cdr3_nt: TGTGCCAGCAGTGAAAATAGCGGGGGTCCCTACGAGCAGTACTTC

d_call: TRBD1
clone_size: few
j_call: TRBJ2-7
v_call: TRBV7-2
cdr3_aa: CASSLGGTASYEQYF
cdr3_nt: TGTGCCAGCAGCTTAGGGGGGACAGCCTCCTACGAGCAGTACTTC

d_call: TRBD1
clone_size: -
j_call: TRBJ2-5
v_call: TRBV30
cdr3_aa: CAWGQGQETQYF
cdr3_nt: TGTGCCTGGGGACAGGGGCAAGAGACCCAGTACTTC

d_call: TRBD2
clone_size: -
j_call: TRBJ2-5
v_call: TRBV2
cdr3_aa: CASRTERENPQYF
cdr3_nt: TGTGCCAGCAGAACGGAGCGGGAGAACCCCCAGTACTTC

d_call: TRBD1
clone_size: -
j_call: TRBJ1-1
v_call: TRBV30
cdr3_aa: CAWSVQGVNTEAFF
cdr3_nt: TGTGCCTGGAGTGTACAGGGGGTGAACACTGAAGCTTTCTTT

d_call: -
clone_size: -
j_call: TRBJ1-2
v_call: TRBV6-5
cdr3_aa: CASSYLRLGGYTF
cdr3_nt: TGTGCCAGCAGTTACCTTAGACTGGGCGGCTACACCTTC

d_call: -
clone_size: -
j_call: TRBJ1-5
v_call: TRBV7-8
cdr3_aa: CASSLGAAYSNQPQHF
cdr3_nt: TGTGCCAGCAGCTTAGGGGCAGCTTATAGCAATCAGCCCCAGCATTTT

d_call: -
clone_size: -
j_call: TRBJ1-2
v_call: TRBV7-8
cdr3_aa: CASSRFGLNYGYTF
cdr3_nt: TGTGCCAGCAGCCGGTTTGGGCTTAACTATGGCTACACCTTC

d_call: TRBD2
clone_size: few
j_call: TRBJ2-3
v_call: TRBV28
cdr3_aa: CASSSPAGGPDTQYF
cdr3_nt: TGTGCCAGCAGTTCCCCAGCGGGAGGGCCAGATACGCAGTATTTT

d_call: -
clone_size: -
j_call: TRBJ2-3
v_call: TRBV3-1/TRBV3-2
cdr3_aa: CASSQVSTDTQYF
cdr3_nt: TGTGCCAGCAGCCAGGTTAGCACAGATACGCAGTATTTT

d_call: TRBD2
clone_size: -
j_call: TRBJ2-1
v_call: TRBV29-1
cdr3_aa: CSVGGDYDEQFF
cdr3_nt: TGCAGCGTTGGCGGGGACTACGATGAGCAGTTCTTC

d_call: -
clone_size: -
j_call: TRBJ2-3
v_call: TRBV6-6
cdr3_aa: CASSRRPEDTQYF
cdr3_nt: TGTGCCAGCAGTCGTCGACCCGAAGATACGCAGTATTTT

d_call: -
clone_size: -
j_call: TRBJ1-4
v_call: TRBV5-1
cdr3_aa: CASAATNEKLFF
cdr3_nt: TGCGCCAGCGCGGCAACTAATGAAAAACTGTTTTTT

d_call: -
clone_size: -
j_call: TRBJ2-5
v_call: TRBV6-2/TRBV6-3
cdr3_aa: CASSFRDRQETQYF
cdr3_nt: TGTGCCAGCAGTTTCCGGGACCGACAAGAGACCCAGTACTTC

d_call: -
clone_size: -
j_call: TRBJ2-7
v_call: TRBV6-4
cdr3_aa: CASSHSRVPQEQYF
cdr3_nt: TGTGCCAGCAGCCATTCCAGGGTTCCTCAAGAGCAGTACTTC

d_call: TRBD1
clone_size: few
j_call: TRBJ1-1
v_call: TRBV5-6
cdr3_aa: CASSLFQGAHTEAFF
cdr3_nt: TGTGCCAGCAGCTTGTTCCAGGGGGCCCATACTGAAGCTTTCTTT

d_call: TRBD1
clone_size: -
j_call: TRBJ2-7
v_call: TRBV18
cdr3_aa: CASSPSGDRGSNEQYF
cdr3_nt: TGTGCCAGCTCACCATCGGGGGACAGGGGGAGCAACGAGCAGTACTTC

d_call: TRBD1
clone_size: -
j_call: TRBJ2-3
v_call: TRBV29-1
cdr3_aa: CSGEVQGADTQYF
cdr3_nt: TGCAGCGGGGAAGTACAGGGGGCAGATACGCAGTATTTT

d_call: TRBD2
clone_size: -
j_call: TRBJ2-1
v_call: TRBV7-2
cdr3_aa: CASSSGLAGVNEQFF
cdr3_nt: TGTGCCAGCAGTTCCGGACTAGCGGGGGTCAATGAGCAGTTCTTC

d_call: -
clone_size: -
j_call: TRBJ2-2
v_call: TRBV7-9
cdr3_aa: CASSLAGAYNTGELFF
cdr3_nt: TGTGCCAGCAGCTTAGCAGGGGCCTATAACACCGGGGAGCTGTTTTTT

d_call: TRBD1
clone_size: once
j_call: TRBJ1-1
v_call: TRBV11-1
cdr3_aa: CASSSGRGTAEAFF
cdr3_nt: TGTGCCAGCAGCTCGGGCAGGGGGACCGCTGAAGCTTTCTTT

d_call: -
clone_size: once
j_call: TRBJ2-2
v_call: TRBV2
cdr3_aa: CASREDYTGELFF
cdr3_nt: TGTGCCAGCAGAGAGGACTACACCGGGGAGCTGTTTTTT